Below are 28 T cell receptor beta chains sequenced from a single sample in a study of blood T cell repertoires in COVID-19. The data were produced by immunoSEQ multiplex PCR, yet TCRdb's version contains in-frame clones alone and is incomplete. This table holds around 250,000 clones, about 88% found once. The sequencing sample was made of PBMCs or T cells enriched from blood (not recorded which). All receptors derive from a woman in her forties or fifties who had been exposed to COVID-19.

V usage is TRBV25-1 and J usage is TRBJ1-5; the D gene is possibly TRBD1 (6 bases). The CDR3 is 14 residues long. CDR1 and CDR2 from the germline V gene are MGHDK and SYGVNS. Trimming shortened V by 1 base and J by 9 bases, and 13 bases separated the two germline ends. The CDR3 reads CASSESQGMRPQHF. The CDR3 nucleotides read TGTGCCAGCAGTGAATCGCAGGGGATGCGGCCCCAGCATTTT.

In its sample, this clone was seen once. V usage is TRBV27 and J usage is TRBJ1-1; 9 bases are a match to TRBD1. Trimming at V came to 8 bases and at J to 1 base, leaving 5 bases not matched to a gene. Germline values: CDR1 MNHEY, CDR2 SMNVEV (reference sequence). The CDR3 is 14 residues long. As DNA, the CDR3 is TGTGCCAGCTCAAGGGGACAGGGGAACACTGAAGCTTTCTTT. Translating it yields CASSRGQGNTEAFF.

The chain joins TRBV7-8 to TRBJ1-5; 7 bases match TRBD1. V lost 6 bases, J lost 5 bases, and 7 bases stayed unmatched. This CDR3 contains 14 residues. Per germline, CDR1 SGHVS and CDR2 FQNEAQ. The CDR3 loop is CASSRQGGDQPQHF. Here the CDR3 DNA reads TGTGCCAGCAGTCGACAGGGAGGGGATCAGCCCCAGCATTTT.

The genes are TRBV4-1 and TRBJ1-1; possibly TRBD1 for D (6 bases). Per germline, CDR1 MGHRA and CDR2 YSYEKL. The CDR3 has 15 amino acids. V lost 1 base to trimming and J lost 5 bases, with 14 bases between them. In DNA, the CDR3 is TGCGCCAGCAGCCAAGGGGGTGGGGGCTATACTGAAGCTTTCTTT. Translation: CASSQGGGGYTEAFF.

CDR3 region: CASSLGAPLDTQYF. In DNA, the CDR3 is TGTGCCAGCAGCTTAGGAGCCCCGCTGGATACGCAGTATTTT. This chain joins TRBV7-8 and TRBJ2-3, with D uncertain. V lost 1 base, J lost 6 bases, and 11 bases lay in between. The CDR3 has 14 amino acids. Looked up from germline, CDR1 is SGHVS and CDR2 is FQNEAQ.

This clone was counted between two and nine times. This chain joins TRBV27 and TRBJ1-2; TRBD1 matches 9 bases. The germline V gene encodes CDR1 MNHEY and CDR2 SMNVEV (reference sequence). V was clipped by 6 bases and J by 6 bases; unmatched bases: 5. There are 13 residues in the CDR3. CDR3 in amino acids: CASRTGGTDGYTF. CDR3 DNA: TGTGCCAGCAGGACAGGGGGAACCGATGGCTACACCTTC.

The chain is built from TRBV3-1 (or the pseudogene TRBV3-2) and TRBJ2-3; D unresolved. The V and J ends lost 0 bases and 4 bases respectively, with 5 bases between them. This CDR3 has 13 amino acids. The germline V gene encodes CDR1 LGHDT and CDR2 YNNKEL (reference sequence). This chain's CDR3 is CASSQEWPDTQYF. CDR3 in DNA: TGTGCCAGCAGCCAAGAGTGGCCAGATACGCAGTATTTT.

The V call is TRBV7-9, the J call TRBJ1-1, with D hard to call. Germline V lookup: CDR1 SEHNR, CDR2 FQNEAQ (reference sequence). The CDR3 runs 12 residues. The germline V and J ends were trimmed by 1 base and 7 bases, with 7 bases remaining between them. Written as DNA, the CDR3 is TGTGCCAGCAGCTTAGGAGGAAGTGAAGCTTTCTTT. Translation: CASSLGGSEAFF.

This sequence joins TRBV18 and TRBJ1-1; D not resolved. Trimming took 5 bases from V and 3 from J, leaving 4 bases between them. The CDR3 has 11 residues. Germline CDR1 KGHSH, CDR2 LQKENI. CDR3: CASSAYTEAFF. The CDR3 DNA reads TGTGCCAGCTCAGCGTACACTGAAGCTTTCTTT.

This clone was seen only once. This chain connects TRBV10-3 to TRBJ1-1; unclear D gene. V lost 4 bases, J lost 5 bases, and 14 bases lay in between. Germline CDR1 is ENHRY and CDR2 is SYGVKD. This CDR3 is 14 amino acids long. CDR3 residues: CAISVDTAATEAFF. The CDR3 region has the DNA TGTGCCATCAGTGTTGATACAGCAGCTACTGAAGCTTTCTTT.

The J gene is TRBJ2-4, the V gene TRBV5-1; no clear D gene. V lost 0 bases and J lost 0, with 4 bases in between. Germline V gives CDR1 SGHRS, CDR2 YFSETQ. The CDR3 is 14 amino acids. The CDR3 reads CASSLAVAKNIQYF. In DNA, the CDR3 is TGCGCCAGCAGCTTGGCAGTAGCCAAAAACATTCAGTACTTC.

This rearrangement joins TRBV6-5 to TRBJ1-4; 12 nucleotides match TRBD1. This CDR3 comprises 13 residues. The trim removed 6 bases at V and 16 bases at J, leaving 9 bases unmatched. From germline, CDR1 is MNHEY and CDR2 SVGAGI. CDR3 nucleotide sequence: TGTGCCAGCAGGGGGACAGGGGGCGCGGGCGAGTTTTTT. Its translation is CASRGTGGAGEFF.

V is TRBV27 and J is TRBJ2-3; 9 positions agree with TRBD2. V lost 3 bases to trimming and J lost 9 bases; unmatched junction nucleotides: 13. This CDR3 spans 16 amino acids. Germline CDR1 and CDR2: MNHEY and SMNVEV (reference sequence). CDR3 sequence (DNA): TGTGCCAGCAGTTTTCTACCAGCGGGGGGACTGGGGACGCAGTATTTT. Amino acid sequence: CASSFLPAGGLGTQYF.

V is TRBV6-5 and J is TRBJ2-7; 8 bases are shared with TRBD1. There are 15 residues in the CDR3. V gave up 10 bases and J gave up 5 bases; unmatched junction bases: 16. Germline V gives CDR1 MNHEY, CDR2 SVGAGI. CDR3 in amino acids: CATRGDRTITHEQYF. For the CDR3, the DNA is TGTGCCACCAGGGGGGACAGGACCATAACTCACGAGCAGTACTTC.

The V gene is TRBV6-1, the J gene TRBJ1-1; D is ambiguous. The CDR3 runs to 14 residues. The V and J ends lost 3 bases and 5 bases respectively, with 13 bases between them. The germline gives CDR1 MNHNS, CDR2 SASEGT. CDR3 sequence reads: CASSEGNSGTEAFF. The DNA for the CDR3 is TGTGCCAGCAGTGAGGGTAATTCAGGAACTGAAGCTTTCTTT.

The chain recombines TRBV6-5 with TRBJ1-1; 7 bases are shared with TRBD1. The germline gives CDR1 MNHEY, CDR2 SVGAGI. CDR3 length: 14 amino acids. V gave up 6 bases and J gave up 2 bases; unmatched junction bases: 6. The CDR3 spells CASSLGQTNTEAFF. The CDR3 DNA is TGTGCCAGCAGCTTGGGACAGACAAACACTGAAGCTTTCTTT.

This chain uses TRBV30 with TRBJ2-3, with a tentative D call TRBD2 (6 bases). The V end lost 4 bases, the J end lost 0 bases, and 14 bases lay between the germline ends. The CDR3 has 15 residues. Germline CDR1 and CDR2: GTSNPN and SVGIG (reference sequence). As DNA, the CDR3 is TGTGCCTGGAACCGGGGGACCCGAAGCACAGATACGCAGTATTTT. Translation: CAWNRGTRSTDTQYF.

The J gene is TRBJ1-4, the V gene TRBV30, with D possibly being TRBD1 (6 bases). V gave up 2 bases and J gave up 4 bases, with 11 bases separating them. The CDR3 runs 14 residues. From germline, CDR1 is GTSNPN and CDR2 SVGIG (reference sequence). The CDR3 reads CAWSTGQLNEKLFF. CDR3 in DNA: TGTGCCTGGAGTACCGGACAGCTTAATGAAAAACTGTTTTTT. The entire variable domain, with the rest obtained from reference TRBV30 and TRBJ1-4, is as follows: SQTIHQWPATLVQPVGSPLSLECTVEGTSNPNLYWYRQAAGRGLQLLFYSVGIGQISSEVPQNLSASRPQDRQFILSSKKLLLSDSGFYLCAWSTGQLNEKLFFGSGTQLSVL.

The chain couples TRBV7-8 to TRBJ2-1; 7 bases are shared with TRBD2. Germline CDR1 is SGHVS and CDR2 is FQNEAQ. V lost 5 bases and J lost 12; bases outside the gene matches: 13. This CDR3 region has 14 residues. The CDR3 coding sequence is TGTGCCAGCAGCGAGGAGACTAGCCCTTTCGGGCAGTTCTTC. Protein product: CASSEETSPFGQFF.

This clone was seen only a few times. The identical CDR3 is also encoded by other nucleotide sequences in the sample. This chain joins TRBV3-1 (or the pseudogene TRBV3-2) and TRBJ1-1; tentatively, D is TRBD1 (5 bases). Trimming shortened V by 4 bases and J by 1 base, and 7 bases separated the two germline ends. Germline V gene lookup returns CDR1 LGHDT and CDR2 YNNKEL (reference sequence). CDR3 length: 13 amino acids. CDR3 coding DNA: TGTGCCAGCAGCCGGCAGGGGAACACTGAAGCTTTCTTT. Translation: CASSRQGNTEAFF.

The chain joins TRBV14 to TRBJ2-3; TRBD2 agrees at 7 bases. The V gene's germline CDR1 is SGHDN and CDR2 FVKESK. The CDR3 contains 15 residues. Germline trimming cut 3 bases from V and 4 bases from J; bases unmatched to any gene: 7. CDR3 in amino acids: CASSHKGRGPDTQYF. Here the CDR3 DNA reads TGTGCCAGCAGCCATAAAGGGAGGGGCCCAGATACGCAGTATTTT.

The chain is built from TRBV25-1 and TRBJ2-1; maybe TRBD2 (5 bases). The germline gives CDR1 MGHDK, CDR2 SYGVNS. The germline V and J ends were trimmed by 4 bases and 0 bases, with 16 bases remaining between them. This CDR3 contains 17 residues. CDR3 sequence reads: CASSADGAESSYNEQFF. The DNA for the CDR3 is TGTGCCAGCAGTGCCGATGGAGCGGAGAGCTCCTACAATGAGCAGTTCTTC.

This clone was seen just once. The V gene is TRBV7-8, the J gene TRBJ1-3; TRBD1 matches at 9 bases. V lost 4 bases, J lost 7 bases, and 8 bases stayed unmatched. This CDR3 contains 15 residues. The germline V gene has CDR1 SGHVS and CDR2 FQNEAQ. This CDR3 is CASSSGDRVKNTIYF. In nucleotides, the CDR3 is TGTGCCAGCAGCTCAGGGGACAGGGTAAAGAACACCATATATTTT. The full variable domain, completed using reference TRBV7-8 and TRBJ1-3, is GAGVSQSPRYKVAKRGQDVALRCDPISGHVSLFWYQQALGQGPEFLTYFQNEAQLDKSGLPSDRFFAERPEGSVSTLKIQRTQQEDSAVYLCASSSGDRVKNTIYFGEGSWLTVV.

This clone was detected only a few times. The chain is built from TRBV7-2 and TRBJ2-3; TRBD2 agrees at 7 bases. CDR1 SGHTA and CDR2 FQGNSA come from the germline V gene. V trimming: 9 bases; J trimming: 5 bases; junction bases outside the gene matches: 11. The CDR3 has 14 residues. For the CDR3, the DNA is TGTGCCAGTCGGGCGGGGGATTCAGGAGATACGCAGTATTTT. Translated, it gives CASRAGDSGDTQYF.

The J gene is TRBJ2-5, the V gene TRBV27; 9 positions match TRBD1. V lost 6 bases to trimming and J lost 4 bases; unmatched junction nucleotides: 12. The CDR3 spans 16 residues. Looked up from germline, CDR1 is MNHEY and CDR2 is SMNVEV (reference sequence). The CDR3 DNA is TGTGCCAGCAGCCCGACCGGGACAGGGATTTTAGAGACCCAGTACTTC. It yields the protein CASSPTGTGILETQYF.

This chain's CDR3 is CASSQAMTEAFF. The DNA of the CDR3 is TGTGCCAGCAGCCAAGCAATGACTGAAGCTTTCTTT. V gene TRBV4-2 combines with J gene TRBJ1-1; no definite D call. Germline V gene lookup returns CDR1 LGHNA and CDR2 YNFKEQ. The V gene lost 1 base and the J gene lost 5 bases, with 5 bases spanning the gap. This CDR3 has 12 amino acids.

The rearrangement links TRBV6-5 to TRBJ1-5; TRBD1 agrees at 7 bases. Looked up from germline, CDR1 is MNHEY and CDR2 is SVGAGI. Trimming removed 7 bases from V and 3 bases from J; junction bases left unmatched: 6. This CDR3 spans 14 amino acids. In DNA form, the CDR3 reads TGTGCCAGCATCATACAGGGGAACAATCAGCCCCAGCATTTT. As protein: CASIIQGNNQPQHF.

V and J are TRBV30 and TRBJ2-3; 7 bases agree with TRBD2. Germline loops: CDR1 GTSNPN, CDR2 SVGIG (reference sequence). The CDR3 length is 13 residues. After removal of 4 bases from V and 1 base from J, the junction contained 2 bases not matched to a gene. The chain's CDR3 is CAWKRGGTDTQYF. The CDR3 nucleotides read TGTGCCTGGAAACGGGGGGGCACAGATACGCAGTATTTT.